The sequence of this TCR beta chain was determined in a study of blood T cells in healthy people across ages. The CDR3 extends over 14 amino acids. Germline values: CDR1 SGHNT, CDR2 YYREEE (reference sequence). Details on this clonotype: Its cognate antigen is unknown.

Study results and limitations: The study regarded diversity estimates from one million T cells as underestimates.

For the second PCR, which ran for roughly 7 to 11 cycles, a sample-barcoded 5' primer and a J-beta primer mix were used. MiXCR was run by TCRdb on the 5' RACE reads, yielding one entry per CDR3 protein. Among 800,000 to 1,300,000 distinct CDR3 sequences listed, 25% were seen once. The sample was also reused in another study, on T cells of mothers and their children. This second study says: Roughly 6 children, together with their three healthy Caucasian mothers, made up the donors. When the second PCR was run, its M1S primer added sample barcodes and 2-4 random nucleotides.

The source of this sequence is a girl aged 2-10 years in good health. Sequenced sample: blood. The genes are TRBV5-4 and TRBJ2-7; 7 bases align to TRBD2. Matching the DNA end better, TRBJ2-1 makes the J call doubtful. CDR3 nucleotide sequence: TGTGCCAGCACGACCGGACTAGTTAATAAGGAGCAGTTCTTC. Translated: CASTTGLVNKEQFF.